One sample yielded the 25 T cell receptor beta chains listed below, sequenced in a study of glioma-infiltrating T cells after dendritic cell vaccination. Using immunoSEQ multiplex PCR, the repertoire was profiled, and TCRdb retains in-frame clones only, with some absent. The sample lists approximately 84,000 clones, more than 75% occurring once. The sample consisted of blood, taken before dendritic cell vaccination. The receptor source for this set is a human donor with glioblastoma.

The chain carries TRBV6-5 and TRBJ2-7, with D possibly being TRBD2 (5 bases). The CDR3 sequence is 13 residues long. Trimming cost V 6 bases and J 2 bases, with 11 bases left between them. The germline V gene encodes CDR1 MNHEY and CDR2 SVGAGI. The CDR3 DNA reads as TGTGCCAGCAGACGACTACGCACCTACGAGCAGTACTTC. The encoded protein is CASRRLRTYEQYF.

This chain connects TRBV2 to TRBJ2-1; D is possibly TRBD2 (6 bases). This CDR3 comprises 15 residues. CDR1 is SNHLY, CDR2 FYNNEI, per germline. The V gene lost 3 bases and the J gene lost 7 bases, with 16 bases spanning the gap. Written as DNA, the CDR3 is TGTGCCAGCAGTGATCGACTAGAGCCTCCTAATGAGCAGTTCTTC. It translates to CASSDRLEPPNEQFF.

The genes are TRBV14 and TRBJ2-2, with TRBD1 identical over 11 bases. This CDR3 contains 15 residues. V lost 4 bases and J lost 6; bases outside the gene matches: 4. Germline CDR1 is SGHDN and CDR2 is FVKESK. CDR3: CASSPPGQGAGELFF. CDR3 DNA: TGTGCCAGCAGCCCCCCGGGACAGGGGGCCGGGGAGCTGTTTTTT. The full variable domain, completed using reference TRBV14 and TRBJ2-2, is EAGVTQFPSHSVIEKGQTVTLRCDPISGHDNLYWYRRVMGKEIKFLLHFVKESKQDESGMPNNRFLAERTGGTYSTLKVQPAELEDSGVYFCASSPPGQGAGELFFGEGSRLTVL.

The chain links TRBV6-5 to TRBJ1-4, with 7 bases matching TRBD1. CDR3 length: 15 amino acids. Per the germline V gene, CDR1 is MNHEY and CDR2 is SVGAGI. V shed 6 bases, J shed 8 bases, and the junction held 12 bases outside the gene matches. As DNA, the CDR3 is TGTGCCAGCAGCCCTACAGGGGAAGGAGAAGAAAAACTGTTTTTT. Residues: CASSPTGEGEEKLFF.

V and J are TRBV6-1 and TRBJ1-5; unclear D gene. The CDR3 runs 15 residues. V shed 4 bases and J shed 0 bases, with 10 bases lying between them. The germline V gene encodes CDR1 MNHNS and CDR2 SASEGT. Here the CDR3 DNA reads TGTGCCAGCAGTGTCTCAACTTATAGCAATCAGCCCCAGCATTTT. Translated: CASSVSTYSNQPQHF.

V usage is TRBV5-1 and J usage is TRBJ2-1; 8 nucleotides line up with TRBD2. The CDR3 contains 15 residues. The germline V gene has CDR1 SGHRS and CDR2 YFSETQ. V shed 0 bases, J shed 9 bases, and the junction held 8 bases outside the gene matches. For the CDR3, the DNA is TGCGCCAGCAGCTTGGCCCTCGGGGGGGCGATTGAGCAGTTCTTC. Translated: CASSLALGGAIEQFF.

The rearrangement joins TRBV15 to TRBJ2-1, with D perhaps TRBD2 (5 bases). Germline CDR1 and CDR2: LNHNV and YYDKDF (reference sequence). The CDR3 loop spans 14 amino acids. Trimming took off 0 bases at V and 7 bases at J, with 10 bases between the two ends. The CDR3 DNA sequence: TGTGCCACCAGCAGAGACCGGGGTAGAAATGAGCAGTTCTTC. It translates to CATSRDRGRNEQFF.

The chain combines TRBV7-9 with TRBJ2-1, with 8 positions matching TRBD2. The V and J ends lost 5 bases and 2 bases, in that order; junction bases with no gene match: 8. The germline V gene encodes CDR1 SEHNR and CDR2 FQNEAQ (reference sequence). The CDR3 runs to 16 residues. The CDR3 reads CASSGTAGGAYNEQFF. The CDR3 DNA follows: TGTGCCAGCAGCGGGACGGCGGGGGGCGCCTACAATGAGCAGTTCTTC.

The V and J genes are TRBV30 and TRBJ2-6, with D possibly matching TRBD2 (5 bases). CDR1 is GTSNPN and CDR2 is SVGIG in the germline V gene (reference sequence). Trimming removed 3 bases at V and 0 bases at J, with 12 bases between. CDR3 length: 16 amino acids. CDR3 bases: TGTGCCTGGAGGGCCCTCGGGAACTCTGGGGCCAACGTCCTGACTTTC. Its protein is CAWRALGNSGANVLTF.

V is TRBV6-5 and J is TRBJ2-2; D may be TRBD1 (6 bases). V dropped 6 bases and J dropped 4 bases, with 15 bases sitting between them. The CDR3 contains 15 residues. CDR1 MNHEY and CDR2 SVGAGI come from the germline V gene. CDR3 loop: CASSNRVSGTGELFF. In DNA form, the CDR3 reads TGTGCCAGCAGCAACAGGGTTTCCGGCACCGGGGAGCTGTTTTTT.

As concerns this clone: Within the sample, other DNA sequences also encode this same CDR3. The chain recombines TRBV6-1 with TRBJ2-1, with TRBD1 matching 8 bases. CDR3 length equals 13 residues. The germline CDR1 and CDR2 sequences are MNHNS and SASEGT. The J segment lost 3 bases and the V segment lost 7 bases, leaving 2 bases of the junction unmatched. For the CDR3, the DNA is TGTGCCAGCAACAGGGGGGACTACAATGAGCAGTTCTTC. It specifies CASNRGDYNEQFF.

J is TRBJ2-3 and V is TRBV5-4; 15 positions agree with TRBD2. CDR3 length: 16 residues. Germline trimming cut 0 bases from V and 6 bases from J; bases unmatched to any gene: 2. The V gene's germline CDR1 is SGHNT and CDR2 YYREEE (reference sequence). The CDR3 DNA reads TGTGCCAGCAGCTTGGGGACTAGCGGGGGGGCGGATACGCAGTATTTT. It specifies CASSLGTSGGADTQYF.

V gene TRBV13 combines with J gene TRBJ1-2; D ambiguous. Germline V gene lookup returns CDR1 PRHDT and CDR2 FYEKMQ (reference sequence). This CDR3 comprises 14 residues. The V gene lost 7 bases and the J gene lost 2 bases, with 14 bases spanning the gap. In DNA form, the CDR3 reads TGTGCCAGCAAAGGTTCCGGGTCCAACTATGGCTACACCTTC. This sequence encodes CASKGSGSNYGYTF.

The J gene is TRBJ1-2, the V gene TRBV27, with 7 bases fitting TRBD1. Germline CDR1 is MNHEY and CDR2 is SMNVEV (reference sequence). The length of the CDR3 is 15 residues. V trimming: 5 bases; J trimming: 4 bases; junction bases outside the gene matches: 10. Here the CDR3 reads CASSPSGTVFYGYTF. The CDR3, as DNA: TGTGCCAGCAGTCCCTCCGGGACAGTCTTCTATGGCTACACCTTC.

V usage is TRBV7-2 and J usage is TRBJ1-5, with unresolved D. Germline-derived CDR1 and CDR2 are SGHTA and FQGNSA. The V end lost 5 bases, the J end lost 0 bases, and 8 bases lay between the germline ends. This CDR3 has 14 amino acids. The CDR3 coding sequence is TGTGCCAGCAGCAACTCCGGTAGCAATCAGCCCCAGCATTTT. This sequence encodes CASSNSGSNQPQHF.

The chain combines TRBV27 with TRBJ2-7; 10 bases fit TRBD1. V dropped 2 bases and J dropped 4; count of bases not matched to a gene: 2. The CDR3 sequence is 14 residues long. CDR1 MNHEY and CDR2 SMNVEV come from the germline V gene (reference sequence). As DNA, the CDR3 is TGTGCCAGCAGTTTACGACAGGGGGCGTACGAGCAGTACTTC. Its translation: CASSLRQGAYEQYF.

This chain links TRBV6-1 with TRBJ2-7, with a weak D call TRBD1 (6 bases). Germline CDR1 and CDR2: MNHNS and SASEGT. The CDR3 runs 14 residues. V dropped 5 bases and J dropped 0 bases, with 11 bases sitting between them. The CDR3 sequence is CASSLTGLSYEQYF. The CDR3 DNA sequence: TGTGCCAGCAGTTTGACAGGACTCTCCTACGAGCAGTACTTC.

The chain recombines TRBV15 with TRBJ1-4; D ambiguous. Trimming took 4 bases from V and 7 from J, leaving 19 bases between them. The CDR3 is 16 amino acids. In germline, CDR1 is LNHNV, CDR2 YYDKDF (reference sequence). This CDR3 is CATSKTKTSQSEKLFF. CDR3 DNA: TGTGCCACCAGCAAGACTAAGACTTCCCAGAGTGAAAAACTGTTTTTT. Drawing the rest from reference TRBV15 and TRBJ1-4, the complete variable domain is DAMVIQNPRYQVTQFGKPVTLSCSQTLNHNVMYWYQQKSSQAPKLLFHYYDKDFNNEADTPDNFQSRRPNTSFCFLDIRSPGLGDTAMYLCATSKTKTSQSEKLFFGSGTQLSVL.

CDR3 sequence reads: CAWSVGLAGREQYF. The CDR3 nucleotides read TGTGCCTGGAGTGTGGGGCTAGCGGGTCGAGAGCAGTACTTC. V is TRBV30 and J is TRBJ2-7; TRBD2 aligns across 8 bases. Germline CDR1 is GTSNPN and CDR2 is SVGIG (reference sequence). The CDR3 consists of 14 residues. Losses at the gene ends were 0 bases for V and 7 bases for J; bases not matched to a gene: 8.

The V and J genes are TRBV6-5 and TRBJ1-5; 10 nucleotides agree with TRBD1. J gave up 0 bases and V 8 bases, and 4 bases lay outside the gene matches. The CDR3 runs to 15 residues. Germline V gene data show CDR1 as MNHEY and CDR2 as SVGAGI. CDR3 DNA sequence: TGTGCCAGCGGACGACAGGGGGCTAGCAATCAGCCCCAGCATTTT. Translating it yields CASGRQGASNQPQHF.

The genes are TRBV7-9 and TRBJ2-7, with 7 nucleotides matching TRBD2. The trim removed 4 bases at V and 4 bases at J, leaving 10 bases unmatched. The CDR3 has 15 residues. Germline V gene lookup returns CDR1 SEHNR and CDR2 FQNEAQ (reference sequence). The CDR3 nucleotides are TGTGCCAGCAGCTCCTCGTGGGAGGGCCAGTACGAGCAGTACTTC. Protein sequence: CASSSSWEGQYEQYF.

This chain joins TRBV25-1 and TRBJ2-5, with D perhaps matching TRBD2 (6 bases). Germline assignment: CDR1 MGHDK and CDR2 SYGVNS. The CDR3 length is 17 residues. Trimming pared 1 base from V and 1 base from J, leaving 16 bases between. The chain's CDR3 is CASSEFLGEDPQETQYF. The CDR3 DNA follows: TGTGCCAGCAGTGAATTTTTGGGGGAGGATCCCCAAGAGACCCAGTACTTC.

This rearrangement joins TRBV6-1 to TRBJ2-7, with no clear D. The V gene's germline CDR1 is MNHNS and CDR2 SASEGT. The CDR3 totals 11 residues. V dropped 7 bases and J dropped 2 bases, with 6 bases sitting between them. For the CDR3, the DNA is TGTGCCAGCATGGCGGCCTACGAGCAGTACTTC. The encoded protein is CASMAAYEQYF.

The CDR3 DNA reads as TGTGCCAGCAGCCGTCAGGGGACTAATGAAAAACTGTTTTTT. Translated: CASSRQGTNEKLFF. The chain has TRBV7-2 and TRBJ1-4, with D possibly TRBD1 on 6 matching bases. The germline V and J ends were trimmed by 5 bases and 2 bases, with 9 bases remaining between them. The CDR3 has 14 residues. Germline V gene lookup returns CDR1 SGHTA and CDR2 FQGNSA.

The chain has TRBV5-6 and TRBJ2-5; D is ambiguous. This CDR3 has 11 amino acids. Germline loops: CDR1 SGHDT, CDR2 YYEEEE. The ends were cut back, 7 bases at V and 0 bases at J, with 4 bases in the middle. The CDR3 spells CASSYQETQYF. The CDR3, as DNA: TGTGCCAGCTCCTACCAAGAGACCCAGTACTTC.